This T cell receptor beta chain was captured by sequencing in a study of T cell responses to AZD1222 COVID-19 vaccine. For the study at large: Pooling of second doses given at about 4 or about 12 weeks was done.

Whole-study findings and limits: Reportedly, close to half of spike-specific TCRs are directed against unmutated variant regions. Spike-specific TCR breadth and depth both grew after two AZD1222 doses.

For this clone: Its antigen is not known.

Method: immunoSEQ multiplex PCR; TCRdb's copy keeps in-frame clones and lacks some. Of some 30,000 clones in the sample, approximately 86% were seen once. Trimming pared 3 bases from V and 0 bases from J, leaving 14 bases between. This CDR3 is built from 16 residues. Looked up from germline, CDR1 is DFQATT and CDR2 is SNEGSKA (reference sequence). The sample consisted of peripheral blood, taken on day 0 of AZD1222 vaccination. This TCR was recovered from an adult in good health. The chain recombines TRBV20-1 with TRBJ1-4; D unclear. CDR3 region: CSASPNFDATNEKLFF. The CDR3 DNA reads TGCAGTGCTAGTCCCAATTTTGATGCAACTAATGAAAAACTGTTTTTT.